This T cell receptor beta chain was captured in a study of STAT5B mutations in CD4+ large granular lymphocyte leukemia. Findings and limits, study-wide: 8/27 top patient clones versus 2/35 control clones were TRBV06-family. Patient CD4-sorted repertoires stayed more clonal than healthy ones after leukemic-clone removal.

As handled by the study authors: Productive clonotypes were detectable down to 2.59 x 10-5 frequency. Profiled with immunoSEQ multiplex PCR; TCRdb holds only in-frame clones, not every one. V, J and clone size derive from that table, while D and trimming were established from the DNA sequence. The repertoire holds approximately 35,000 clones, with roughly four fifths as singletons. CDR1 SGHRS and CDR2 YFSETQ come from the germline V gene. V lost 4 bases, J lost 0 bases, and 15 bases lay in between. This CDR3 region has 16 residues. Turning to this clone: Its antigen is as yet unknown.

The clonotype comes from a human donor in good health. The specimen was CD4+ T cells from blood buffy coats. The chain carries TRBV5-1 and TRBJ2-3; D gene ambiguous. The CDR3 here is CASSLDRLASTDTQYF. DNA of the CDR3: TGCGCCAGCAGCCTGGACCGGCTTGCTAGCACAGATACGCAGTATTTT.